A selection of T cell receptor beta chains follows, all from one sample in a study of spatial heterogeneity in lung cancer. TCRdb re-called the 5' RACE reads through MiXCR, storing one row per CDR3 protein. The profile covers about 36,000 distinct CDR3 sequences, with around 5.5% appearing a single time and about 30% taken by the ten largest. Sequenced here: PBMCs, sampled at surgery. The receptors originated from a female donor with early-stage non-small cell lung cancer. Both conserved end residues are part of each CDR3. The D gene is left open where the match is weak. Size is stated for part of the rows, as once, few or many counts, or as a class when the clone is expanded.

v_gene,d_gene,j_gene,abundance,CDR3aa,CDR3nt
TRBV6-5,-,TRBJ2-7,many,CASSPLLGNYEQYF,TGTGCCAGCAGTCCTCTATTAGGGAACTACGAGCAGTACTTC
TRBV5-1,-,TRBJ2-7,many,CASSPTTGSLGYEQYF,TGCGCCAGCAGCCCAACAACAGGCTCTTTAGGCTACGAGCAGTACTTC
TRBV7-2,-,TRBJ2-2,many,CASSPTGELFF,TGTGCCAGCAGCCCCACCGGGGAGCTGTTTTTT
TRBV3-1,TRBD2,TRBJ2-5,few,CASKLGGREETQYF,TGTGCCAGCAAACTAGGCGGGAGAGAAGAGACCCAGTACTTC
TRBV24-1,-,TRBJ1-5,many,CATSDSMGQPQHF,TGTGCCACCAGTGATTCCATGGGTCAGCCCCAGCATTTT
TRBV7-9,-,TRBJ1-5,many,CASSLGGTENQPQHF,TGTGCCAGCAGCTTAGGCGGGACGGAAAATCAGCCCCAGCATTTT
TRBV3-1,-,TRBJ1-2,many,CASSRRADYGYTF,TGTGCCAGCAGCCGAAGGGCCGACTATGGCTACACCTTC
TRBV28,-,TRBJ1-2,many,CASTVYSGYGYTF,TGTGCCAGTACAGTTTACTCAGGATATGGCTACACCTTC
TRBV7-9,TRBD1,TRBJ1-4,few,CASSFTGQGVEKLFF,TGTGCCAGCAGCTTCACAGGGCAGGGGGTAGAAAAACTGTTTTTT
TRBV5-1,-,TRBJ2-7,many,CASSVRDTRYEQYF,TGCGCCAGCAGCGTCCGGGACACCCGCTACGAGCAGTACTTC
TRBV6-5,-,TRBJ2-2,large,CASSDLPPGVTGELFF,TGTGCCAGCAGTGACCTCCCCCCGGGGGTAACCGGGGAGCTGTTTTTT
TRBV7-2,-,TRBJ2-2,many,CASSLAPGGRGTGELFF,TGTGCCAGCAGCTTAGCGCCCGGGGGCAGGGGCACCGGGGAGCTGTTTTTT
TRBV28,TRBD2,TRBJ2-2,few,CASRDRGKLAGVGELFF,TGTGCCAGCAGGGACAGGGGAAAACTAGCGGGAGTAGGGGAGCTGTTTTTT
TRBV20-1,-,TRBJ2-7,-,CSAGLTGGKYEQYF,TGCAGTGCCGGACTGACGGGGGGCAAGTACGAGCAGTACTTC
TRBV20-1,-,TRBJ2-5,-,CSARALAVGGTQYF,TGCAGTGCTAGAGCCTTAGCGGTAGGAGGGACCCAGTACTTC
TRBV27,TRBD1,TRBJ1-1,many,CASSDRGLTTEAFF,TGTGCCAGCAGTGACAGGGGGCTTACCACTGAAGCTTTCTTT
TRBV9,TRBD2,TRBJ2-7,-,CASRSGAPYEQYF,TGTGCCAGCCGGAGCGGGGCCCCCTACGAGCAGTACTTC
TRBV24-1,-,TRBJ2-5,many,CATSAGTFAGETQYF,TGTGCCACCAGTGCCGGGACCTTCGCCGGGGAGACCCAGTACTTC
TRBV6-1,-,TRBJ2-7,-,CASSRQNYYEQYF,TGTGCCAGCAGCCGACAGAATTACTACGAGCAGTACTTC
TRBV7-2,-,TRBJ2-1,-,CASLPNIGYNEQFF,TGTGCCAGCTTACCTAACATCGGCTACAATGAGCAGTTCTTC
TRBV5-1,TRBD2,TRBJ2-1,many,CASSLDGGGVGEQFF,TGCGCCAGCAGCTTGGACGGCGGGGGAGTCGGTGAGCAGTTCTTC
TRBV6-1,-,TRBJ1-2,many,CASTEDRRIYGYTF,TGTGCCAGCACAGAAGACAGGCGAATCTATGGCTACACCTTC
TRBV7-8,TRBD1,TRBJ2-1,many,CASGLWRGGATRRKFF,TGTGCCAGCGGTTTATGGAGAGGGGGCGCAACGAGACGAAAGTTCTTC
TRBV4-1,-,TRBJ2-7,many,CASSYLTGEWYEQYF,TGCGCCAGCAGCTACCTGACGGGAGAGTGGTACGAGCAGTACTTC
TRBV3-1,TRBD2,TRBJ2-4,-,CASSQDGTAGAIIAKNIQYF,TGTGCCAGCAGCCAAGATGGAACAGCGGGGGCGATAATAGCCAAAAACATTCAGTACTTC
TRBV7-8,-,TRBJ2-7,-,CASSPPGSSYEQYF,TGTGCCAGCAGCCCGCCGGGAAGCTCCTACGAGCAGTACTTC
TRBV12-3/TRBV12-4,-,TRBJ1-6,many,CASSFSRGGSPLHF,TGTGCCAGCAGTTTTAGTAGGGGAGGATCACCCCTCCACTTT
TRBV6-2/TRBV6-3,-,TRBJ1-1,many,CASRYFLRNTEAFF,TGTGCCAGCAGGTACTTTCTCAGGAACACTGAAGCTTTCTTT
TRBV7-2,-,TRBJ1-4,-,CASSLGIGARNEKLFF,TGTGCCAGCAGCTTAGGGATCGGGGCCCGAAATGAAAAACTGTTTTTT
TRBV6-1,-,TRBJ2-3,few,CASSERGSPSTDTQYF,TGTGCCAGCAGTGAAAGAGGTAGCCCTAGCACAGATACGCAGTATTTT
TRBV4-2,TRBD2,TRBJ2-5,many,CASSQGNSGGAETQYF,TGTGCCAGCAGCCAAGGGAATAGCGGGGGGGCGGAGACCCAGTACTTC
TRBV7-9,-,TRBJ1-4,-,CASSLDRGGKLFF,TGTGCCAGCAGCTTGGATCGAGGTGGAAAACTGTTTTTT
TRBV9,-,TRBJ2-2,many,CASSVSPGGASGELFF,TGTGCCAGCAGCGTATCCCCAGGAGGGGCGAGCGGGGAGCTGTTTTTT